The entry below describes one TCR beta chain. Its antigen remains unidentified. Germline CDR1 SGHNT, CDR2 YENEEA. V shed 4 bases, J shed 0 bases, and the junction held 5 bases outside the gene matches. CDR3 length equals 15 residues. These data belong to a study of cytomegalovirus exposure and HLA in healthy donors. General study points: A later analysis linked some 18,000 TCR beta sequences to HLA alleles at 0.05 false discovery rate.

The PCR used 60 Vbeta and 13 Jbeta primers. Sequencing was performed with immunoSEQ multiplex PCR; in TCRdb, only in-frame clones are kept and a portion is missing. The sample has roughly 200,000 clones; 70% to 85% are singletons. Input material: PBMCs. The chain combines TRBV11-3 with TRBJ2-7; the match to TRBD2 covers 8 bases. The sequence derives from a middle-aged woman in good health and CMV-seronegative. The CDR3 nucleotides are TGTGCCAGCAGCTCCCCGGGACTAGGCTCCTACGAGCAGTACTTC. Translating it yields CASSSPGLGSYEQYF.